This T cell receptor (beta chain) was captured in a study of OX40 agonist ivuxolimab in advanced cancers. In the study overall: Patients in the trial were receiving intravenous ivuxolimab every 2 weeks, at doses of 0.01 to 10 mg/kg.

Some clones are missing from TCRdb's copy, which holds only in-frame ones; the method was immunoSEQ multiplex PCR. The data hold tens of thousands of clones, with around 90% observed a single time. A remark on this clone: Its matching antigen is unknown.

Study-wide findings and caveats: In general, CD8+ T cells held more expanded clones than CD4+ did, on average. The 0.1-3.0 mg/kg partial responders had among the lowest clonal expansion.

This CDR3 comprises 17 residues. This clonotype originated in an adult with an advanced solid tumor such as melanoma, head and neck, liver or kidney cancer. This chain joins TRBV21-1 and TRBJ2-5; the table's D call TRBD2 went unverified against the DNA. TRBV21-1 is recorded as a pseudogene. The sequencing used CD4+ or CD8+ T cells sorted from blood, collected in a trial of the OX40 agonist ivuxolimab. The CDR3 reads CASIPRGNRAPQETQYF. CDR3 coding DNA: TGTGCCAGCATCCCCCGGGGGAACCGCGCCCCACAAGAGACCCAGTACTTC.